A single sample gave rise to the 20 T cell receptor beta chains below, sequenced in a study of cytomegalovirus exposure and HLA in healthy donors (dated by TCRdb to about 2017). The library was prepared using the immunoSEQ multiplex PCR assay. For the multiplex PCR, a mixture combining 60 forward primers for TCR Vbeta segments and 13 reverse primers for TCR Jbeta segments was used. TCRdb re-hosts the immuneACCESS table, in-frame sequences only. Its copies lack some clones; in the studies checked, an unresolved V gene accounts for under half of them, and the cause for the rest is not known. The sample table contains tens of thousands of clones; only one count was recorded for around 80% of them. The ten largest clones add up to approximately 1% of the sample. The sequenced material came from PBMCs. The receptors originated from a male donor in good health and CMV-seronegative.

This clone was seen a single time. The rearrangement links TRBV29-1 to TRBJ2-7; the D gene is possibly TRBD2 (6 bases). The CDR3 consists of 14 residues. Germline V gene lookup returns CDR1 SQVTM and CDR2 ANQGSEA. V was clipped by 4 bases and J by 7 bases, with 20 bases between them. The CDR3 region is CSVARDLGSSEQYF. CDR3 DNA: TGCAGCGTTGCGCGGGACCTGGGGTCTTCGGAGCAGTACTTC.

The chain is built from TRBV6-1 and TRBJ1-5, with 9 bases lining up with TRBD1. CDR1 MNHNS and CDR2 SASEGT come from the germline V gene. The CDR3 runs to 12 residues. V lost 7 bases, J lost 8 bases, and 3 bases stayed unmatched. The DNA for the CDR3 is TGTGCCAGCAACGACAGGGGGGAGCCCCAGCATTTT. It yields the protein CASNDRGEPQHF.

The V call is TRBV6-1, the J call TRBJ1-2; D gene unclear. The length of the CDR3 is 12 residues. Germline CDR1 MNHNS, CDR2 SASEGT. Trimming shortened V by 6 bases and J by 5 bases, and 10 bases separated the two germline ends. This CDR3 reads CASRGIGYGYTF. The CDR3 DNA follows: TGTGCCAGCAGGGGCATCGGATATGGCTACACCTTC.

The rearrangement joins TRBV4-2 to TRBJ2-3; 9 nucleotides align to TRBD2. V dropped 0 bases and J dropped 4; count of bases not matched to a gene: 2. The CDR3 length is 15 residues. The V gene's germline CDR1 is LGHNA and CDR2 YNFKEQ. The DNA of the CDR3 is TGTGCCAGCAGCCAAGAGCGGGGGGGCTCAGATACGCAGTATTTT. It encodes CASSQERGGSDTQYF.

This rearrangement joins TRBV10-2 to TRBJ2-6; D perhaps matches TRBD2 (5 bases). The ends were cut back, 0 bases at V and 4 bases at J, with 7 bases in the middle. CDR1 is WSHSY, CDR2 SAAADI, per germline. CDR3 length equals 15 residues. The CDR3 sequence: CASSESRAGANVLTF. The CDR3 nucleotides are TGCGCCAGCAGTGAGTCGAGGGCCGGGGCCAACGTCCTGACTTTC.

The rearrangement uses TRBV5-1 and TRBJ2-1, with D possibly being TRBD2 (6 bases). Trimming removed 2 bases from V and 4 bases from J, with 13 bases in between. CDR3 size: 15 residues. CDR1 and CDR2 (germline): SGHRS, YFSETQ. The CDR3 DNA is TGCGCCAGCAGCTTTTCGGGGGACCTTTACAATGAGCAGTTCTTC. Translation gives CASSFSGDLYNEQFF.

The chain has TRBV4-2 and TRBJ1-5; D gene uncertain. Germline CDR1 reads LGHNA; CDR2 reads YNFKEQ. V was shortened by 4 bases and J by 2 bases, with 15 bases between the two germline ends. The CDR3 covers 16 residues. The CDR3 loop reads CASSLKQDGGNQPQHF. Written as DNA, the CDR3 is TGTGCCAGCAGCCTAAAGCAGGATGGCGGCAATCAGCCCCAGCATTTT.

The V gene is TRBV30, the J gene TRBJ2-7, with 8 positions matching TRBD1. Germline lookup yields CDR1 GTSNPN and CDR2 SVGIG (reference sequence). The length of the CDR3 is 12 residues. J was trimmed by 10 bases and V by 4 bases; bases with no gene match: 9. For the CDR3, the DNA is TGTGCCTGGAAACCAACAGGGGGTAGACAGTACTTC. Amino acids: CAWKPTGGRQYF.

The V call is TRBV5-1, the J call TRBJ2-5, with 7 nucleotides matching TRBD1. Germline V gene lookup returns CDR1 SGHRS and CDR2 YFSETQ. This CDR3 comprises 17 residues. V shed 0 bases and J 5 bases; nucleotides not matched to a gene: 13. CDR3 in DNA: TGCGCCAGCAGCTTGGGGGTGGGGACAGACCTACGGGAGACCCAGTACTTC. It yields the protein CASSLGVGTDLRETQYF. The variable domain in full, with the rest retrieved from reference TRBV5-1 and TRBJ2-5, is KAGVTQTPRYLIKTRGQQVTLSCSPISGHRSVSWYQQTPGQGLQFLFEYFSETQRNKGNFPGRFSGRQFSNSRSEMNVSTLELGDSALYLCASSLGVGTDLRETQYFGPGTRLLVL.

V and J are TRBV5-4 and TRBJ1-4; 7 bases are shared with TRBD1. Per germline, CDR1 SGHNT and CDR2 YYREEE (reference sequence). This CDR3 is built from 13 residues. Germline trimming cut 2 bases from V and 6 bases from J; bases unmatched to any gene: 1. The CDR3 coding sequence is TGTGCCAGCAGCTTCGGGACAGATGAAAAACTGTTTTTT. It is translated as CASSFGTDEKLFF.

The gene calls are TRBV7-2 and TRBJ2-5; D is undetermined. Germline loops: CDR1 SGHTA, CDR2 FQGNSA. V lost 4 bases, J lost 5 bases, and 17 bases lay in between. This CDR3 has 15 amino acids. CDR3 DNA: TGTGCCAGCAGCTCCCGGGTGGTTCTAACGGAGACCCAGTACTTC. This translates into CASSSRVVLTETQYF. The whole variable domain, filled in from reference TRBV7-2 and TRBJ2-5, reads GAGVSQSPSNKVTEKGKDVELRCDPISGHTALYWYRQSLGQGLEFLIYFQGNSAPDKSGLPSDRFSAERTGGSVSTLTIQRTQQEDSAVYLCASSSRVVLTETQYFGPGTRLLVL.

V usage is TRBV6-4 and J usage is TRBJ2-5, with 13 bases identical to TRBD2. Matching the DNA end better, TRBJ2-7 makes the J call doubtful. This CDR3 spans 19 amino acids. The germline CDR1 and CDR2 sequences are MRHNA and SNTAGT. Here the CDR3 reads CASTATGLAGLRCSYEQYF. The CDR3 region has the DNA TGTGCCAGCACCGCCACGGGACTAGCGGGGCTTCGTTGCTCCTACGAGCAGTACTTC.

This chain joins TRBV11-2 and TRBJ2-7; 12 bases match TRBD2. The germline V gene encodes CDR1 SGHAT and CDR2 FQNNGV. This CDR3 has 15 amino acids. Trimming removed 1 base from V and 6 bases from J; junction bases left unmatched: 4. The CDR3 sequence: CASSLASGRVAEQYF. The CDR3 nucleotides read TGTGCCAGCAGCTTAGCTAGCGGGAGGGTGGCCGAGCAGTACTTC. The whole variable domain, remainder taken from reference TRBV11-2 and TRBJ2-7, is EAGVAQSPRYKIIEKRQSVAFWCNPISGHATLYWYQQILGQGPKLLIQFQNNGVVDDSQLPKDRFSAERLKGVDSTLKIQPAKLEDSAVYLCASSLASGRVAEQYFGPGTRLTVT.

The rearrangement links TRBV5-4 to TRBJ2-3, with D possibly TRBD1 on 6 matching bases. Trimming took 4 bases from V and 0 from J, leaving 15 bases between them. Looked up from germline, CDR1 is SGHNT and CDR2 is YYREEE (reference sequence). The CDR3 spans 16 residues. The CDR3 protein is CASSPRTVPSTDTQYF. DNA of the CDR3: TGTGCCAGCAGCCCCCGGACAGTTCCAAGCACAGATACGCAGTATTTT.

The V gene is TRBV19, the J gene TRBJ1-5, with D unclear. CDR1 is LNHDA and CDR2 is SQIVND in the germline V gene (reference sequence). The CDR3 contains 14 residues. The ends were cut back, 5 bases at V and 2 bases at J, with 10 bases in the middle. The CDR3: CASSPNLGNQPQHF. DNA for the CDR3: TGTGCCAGTAGTCCGAACCTAGGCAATCAGCCCCAGCATTTT.

The chain couples TRBV5-6 to TRBJ2-3; 8 bases are shared with TRBD2. V trimming: 0 bases; J trimming: 1 base; junction bases outside the gene matches: 4. The CDR3 length is 16 residues. Germline loops: CDR1 SGHDT, CDR2 YYEEEE. For the CDR3, the DNA is TGTGCCAGCAGCTTGGTCCCGACTAGCGGCACAGATACGCAGTATTTT. This sequence encodes CASSLVPTSGTDTQYF.

The chain recombines TRBV25-1 with TRBJ2-7, with D perhaps matching TRBD1 (6 bases). Trimming removed 6 bases from V and 1 base from J, with 16 bases in between. Germline CDR1 MGHDK, CDR2 SYGVNS. This CDR3 has 15 amino acids. CDR3 loop: CASSPAGDRSYEQYF. The CDR3 DNA follows: TGTGCCAGCAGCCCAGCAGGGGATAGGTCCTACGAGCAGTACTTC.

This rearrangement joins TRBV11-2 to TRBJ2-1; TRBD2 aligns across 9 bases. Germline V gives CDR1 SGHAT, CDR2 FQNNGV. V dropped 5 bases and J dropped 6; count of bases not matched to a gene: 8. This CDR3 is built from 15 residues. The CDR3 reads CASSPRSGSANEQFF. DNA of the CDR3: TGTGCCAGCAGCCCCCGTAGCGGGAGTGCCAATGAGCAGTTCTTC.

V usage is TRBV4-3 and J usage is TRBJ1-2, with 8 bases identical to TRBD1. The CDR3 runs to 15 residues. Germline CDR1 and CDR2: LGHNA and YSLEER. V lost 1 base and J lost 8; bases outside the gene matches: 9. The CDR3 DNA follows: TGCGCCAGCAGCCAAGTGGAACAGGGGGTTGCCGGCTACACCTTC. Its translation is CASSQVEQGVAGYTF.

The chain combines TRBV19 with TRBJ2-2, with 9 bases fitting TRBD1. CDR1 is LNHDA, CDR2 SQIVND, per germline (reference sequence). The CDR3 has 14 amino acids. With V trimmed by 6 bases and J by 6 bases, 5 bases remained unmatched. The DNA of the CDR3 is TGTGCCAGTAGCAGACAGGGGGAAGCCGGGGAGCTGTTTTTT. It specifies CASSRQGEAGELFF.